Ten or more counts support the clone carrying this T cell receptor (beta chain). Its antigen is as yet unknown. The sample originates from a study of Graves' ophthalmopathy and Graves' hyperthyroidism. Whole-study results and caveats: A 13-signature model separated ophthalmopathy from stable hyperthyroidism, roughly 85% sensitivity, 75% to 84% specificity. Blood also contained most of the expanded thyroid clonotypes above 0.001 frequency.

Germline V gives CDR1 WSHSY, CDR2 SAAADI. CDR3 length: 15 amino acids. V shed 8 bases, J shed 5 bases, and the junction held 11 bases outside the gene matches. TCR beta CDR3 regions were amplified from RNA transcripts. RT-PCR in the first round used HTBI primers; a second-round multiplex PCR followed. One entry per CDR3 protein results from TCRdb running MiXCR on the multiplex PCR reads. Of some 1.1 million distinct CDR3 sequences in the sample, 36% were seen once. This receptor was taken from an adult man with Graves' hyperthyroidism. The material sequenced was peripheral blood or thyroid tissue (not recorded which). The chain is built from TRBV10-2 and TRBJ2-5, with 10 bases lining up with TRBD1. The CDR3 loop reads CASCNRDRGGETQYF. The DNA of the CDR3 is TGCGCCAGCTGCAACCGGGACAGGGGTGGCGAGACCCAGTACTTC.